This entry lists 9 T cell receptor beta chains sequenced from one sample in a study of Graves' ophthalmopathy and Graves' hyperthyroidism. Amplification targeted the TCR beta CDR3 regions, with RNA transcripts as the source material. The workflow started with a first-round RT-PCR run with HTBI primers and then moved on to a second-round multiplex PCR. TCRdb fed the multiplex PCR reads into MiXCR, producing one record per CDR3 protein. Of 580,000 or so distinct CDR3 sequences listed, under 45% are singletons. Sequenced sample: peripheral blood or thyroid tissue (not recorded which). These receptors came from an adult man with Graves' hyperthyroidism.

The DNA for the CDR3 is TGTGCCAGCAGTCTTACCGGGACAGACAATGCTTCACCCCTCCACTTT. Amino acid sequence: CASSLTGTDNASPLHF. The chain is built from TRBV28 and TRBJ1-6, with 7 positions matching TRBD1. The CDR3 has 16 amino acids. Trimming removed 5 bases from V and 9 bases from J; junction bases left unmatched: 13. CDR1 is MDHEN and CDR2 is SYDVKM in the germline V gene.

This chain links TRBV20-1 with TRBJ1-1, with D uncertain. V gave up 3 bases and J gave up 7 bases, with 18 bases separating them. The CDR3 runs 14 residues. The V gene's germline CDR1 is DFQATT and CDR2 SNEGSKA (reference sequence). Here the CDR3 DNA reads TGCAGTGCTAGGTCTCAAGCGGGGTACAATGAAGCTTTCTTT. It specifies CSARSQAGYNEAFF.

This clonotype was observed at least ten times. V and J are TRBV29-1 and TRBJ1-4, with D hard to call. This CDR3 contains 11 residues. Germline values: CDR1 SQVTM, CDR2 ANQGSEA. V dropped 6 bases and J dropped 3 bases, with 5 bases sitting between them. The CDR3 here is CSVGANEKLFF. CDR3 nucleotide sequence: TGCAGCGTAGGAGCTAATGAAAAACTGTTTTTT.

This clonotype was observed at least ten times. One junction end disagrees with the germline gene, perhaps due to a read error. The rearrangement uses TRBV5-1 and TRBJ1-6; D ambiguous. The CDR3 loop spans 15 amino acids. Germline-derived CDR1 and CDR2 are SGHRS and YFSETQ. The CDR3 is CASSLEGNYNSPPHF. The CDR3 nucleotides read TGCGCCAGCAGCTTGGAGGGAAATTATAATTCACCCCCCCACTTT. The full variable domain, its missing parts supplied by reference TRBV5-1 and TRBJ1-6, is KAGVTQTPRYLIKTRGQQVTLSCSPISGHRSVSWYQQTPGQGLQFLFEYFSETQRNKGNFPGRFSGRQFSNSRSEMNVSTLELGDSALYLCASSLEGNYNSPPHFGNGTRLTVT.

In this sample, this clonotype turned up many times. This sequence joins TRBV7-3 and TRBJ2-7, with TRBD2 matching 7 bases. The CDR3 is 13 residues long. Germline V lookup: CDR1 SGHTA, CDR2 FQGTGA. Losses at the gene ends were 0 bases for V and 6 bases for J; bases not matched to a gene: 2. This chain's CDR3 is CASSLTWGGEQYF. In DNA, the CDR3 is TGTGCCAGCAGCTTAACTTGGGGGGGCGAGCAGTACTTC. The full variable domain, its missing parts supplied by reference TRBV7-3 and TRBJ2-7, is GAGVSQTPSNKVTEKGKYVELRCDPISGHTALYWYRQSLGQGPEFLIYFQGTGAADDSGLPNDRFFAVRPEGSVSTLKIQRTERGDSAVYLCASSLTWGGEQYFGPGTRLTVT.

This clonotype was found many times. This may be a read error: a much more frequent sequence differs by one nucleotide. The chain combines TRBV10-3 with TRBJ1-2; D is perhaps TRBD1 (5 bases). The CDR3 loop spans 15 amino acids. Germline-derived CDR1 and CDR2 are ENHRY and SYGVKD. The CDR3 loop is CVISESNGQGYGYTF. The CDR3 DNA reads TGTGTCATCAGTGAGTCGAATGGCCAGGGCTATGGCTACACCTTC.

To note about this clonotype: A junction boundary mismatches the germline segment, possibly from a read error. This CDR3 reads CAISRQGDRQETQYF. The CDR3 DNA reads as TGTGCCATCAGTCGACAGGGCGACCGACAAGAGACCCAGTACTTC. The rearrangement uses TRBV6-5 and TRBJ2-5; 7 bases are a match to TRBD1. The CDR3 loop spans 15 amino acids. The germline gives CDR1 MNHEY, CDR2 SVGAGI.

In its sample, this clonotype was seen many times. The V and J genes are TRBV7-9 and TRBJ2-5; D might be TRBD2 (6 bases). The CDR3 runs 13 residues. Germline lookup yields CDR1 SEHNR and CDR2 FQNEAQ (reference sequence). V lost 5 bases and J lost 7, with 14 bases in between. The CDR3, as DNA: TGTGCCAGCAGCCCCCTTTCGGGGGTGACCCAGTACTTC. Translating it yields CASSPLSGVTQYF.

The rearrangement joins TRBV20-1 to TRBJ1-6, with a weak D call TRBD1 (5 bases). CDR1 DFQATT and CDR2 SNEGSKA come from the germline V gene (reference sequence). Trimming cost V 0 bases and J 7 bases, with 13 bases left between them. This CDR3 is built from 15 residues. In nucleotides, the CDR3 is TGCAGTGCTAGAGATGTTGGGGGGAGGAATTCACCCCTCCACTTT. It is translated as CSARDVGGRNSPLHF.